This T cell receptor (beta chain) is drawn from a study of cytomegalovirus exposure and HLA in healthy donors. At the level of the study: Unique TCR beta sequences numbering over 100 million came from around 180 million T cells in an earlier analysis. Regarding the study as a whole: The study assumed roughly uniform donor sequencing depth for presence/absence analyses.

The PCR used 60 Vbeta and 13 Jbeta primers. Assay: immunoSEQ multiplex PCR; the TCRdb copy retains only in-frame clones and omits some. Of fewer than 150,000 clones in the sample, about three quarters were seen once. As concerns this clone: What it binds is not known.

The TCR comes from a human donor in good health. Source material: PBMCs.

The CDR3 region has the DNA TGTGCCAGCAGTTCCGACCTGACAGGGTTACTAGATACGCAGTATTTT. It is translated as CASSSDLTGLLDTQYF. The chain employs TRBV28 and TRBJ2-3; 7 positions agree with TRBD1. The CDR3 consists of 16 residues. J was trimmed by 5 bases and V by 4 bases; bases with no gene match: 12. CDR1 and CDR2 from the germline V gene are MDHEN and SYDVKM.